This T cell receptor beta chain was captured by sequencing in a study of blood T cell repertoires in COVID-19 (dated by TCRdb to the early 2020s). In the study overall: Samples from collaborators originated in the United States, Italy and Spain and spanned both the acute and convalescent phases of COVID-19. Deeply sampled blood TCRbeta repertoires from subjects exposed to, actively infected with, or recovered from COVID-19 were included in the dataset. Where HLA class I and class II types were available, the types were taken from metadata supplied by the sample provider, not from assay-based typing. The repertoires were released in a freely available public database meant as a resource for research on the immune response to SARS-CoV-2. The prospective study material was composed of cDNA or gDNA derived from T cells, B-cell-depleted T cells, or PBMCs. Nearly every sample came with metadata listing a de-identified subject ID, COVID-19 status, age in years and sex. Samples came from the ongoing ImmuneRACE study (first 160 participants) plus 1,254 subjects from 6 global collaborators.

TCRbeta CDR3 regions were amplified from genomic DNA using the immunoSEQ Assay, a bias-controlled multiplex PCR. Under the source paper's analysis protocol: Within the assay, amplification of reference gene primers was used to estimate how many nucleated cells each sample contained. To quantify the absolute abundance of each unique TCRbeta CDR3 rearrangement, sequence reads were collapsed and filtered. For each sample, productive Simpson clonality was calculated by taking the square root of Simpson's diversity index across productive rearrangements. Entries here come from immuneACCESS through TCRdb and include only in-frame sequences with V and J called. Some clones fail to appear in such tables; in the studies checked, an unresolved V gene covers under half of the shortfall, and the cause of the remainder is unknown. The DNA was the basis for D and trimming; V, J and clone size are from that table. Counted in this sample were about 130,000 clones; 88% of them appeared once. Under 13% of the sample goes to the ten largest clones.

Each collaborating institution followed its own protocols to collect whole blood in K2EDTA tubes. For TCRbeta analysis, collaborator samples were shipped as frozen whole blood, as isolated PBMCs, or as DNA extracted from either sample type. As encoded in the germline V gene, CDR1 is SGHVS while CDR2 is FQNEAQ. Ends trimmed: V by 2 bases, J by 12 bases; bases unmatched to a gene: 12. The CDR3 starts with the cysteine, ends with the phenylalanine, and has 14 residues. Only CDR3 DNA is held: 42 bases, read in frame from base 1. About this clone: Its antigen remains unidentified. Base qualities were left out, and no much larger clone turns up one base away.

Beyond this particular receptor, the publication reports: How much clinical and demographic metadata was included differed by source and by participant, and the metadata was provided uncurated.

The receptor was derived from a man aged 45-65 years with acute or convalescent COVID-19. Here the chain combines TRBV7-8 and TRBJ1-1; the central 7 bases match TRBD1. The specimen was peripheral blood. The CDR3 region reads CASSLLRTGVPSFF. In nucleotide form, the sequence is TGTGCCAGCAGCTTACTTCGTACAGGGGTTCCGTCTTTCTTT. Joined to the reference TRBV7-8 and TRBJ1-1 proteins, this CDR3 gives the full variable domain: GAGVSQSPRYKVAKRGQDVALRCDPISGHVSLFWYQQALGQGPEFLTYFQNEAQLDKSGLPSDRFFAERPEGSVSTLKIQRTQQEDSAVYLCASSLLRTGVPSFFGQGTRLTVV.